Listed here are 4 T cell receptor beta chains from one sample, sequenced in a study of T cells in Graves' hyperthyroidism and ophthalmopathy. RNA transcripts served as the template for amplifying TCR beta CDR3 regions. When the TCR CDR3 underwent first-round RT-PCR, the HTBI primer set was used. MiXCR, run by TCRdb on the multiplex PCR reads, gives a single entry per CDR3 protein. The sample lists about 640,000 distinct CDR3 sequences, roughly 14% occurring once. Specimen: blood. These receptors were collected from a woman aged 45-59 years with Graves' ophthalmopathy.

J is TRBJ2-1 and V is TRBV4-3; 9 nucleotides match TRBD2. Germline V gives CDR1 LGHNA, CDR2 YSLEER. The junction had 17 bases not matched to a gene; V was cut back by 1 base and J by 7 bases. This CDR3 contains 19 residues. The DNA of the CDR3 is TGCGCCAGCAGCCAAGGGTCAGGTTCCGGCGGGAGGGCGTGGAATGAGCAGTTCTTC. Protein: CASSQGSGSGGRAWNEQFF.

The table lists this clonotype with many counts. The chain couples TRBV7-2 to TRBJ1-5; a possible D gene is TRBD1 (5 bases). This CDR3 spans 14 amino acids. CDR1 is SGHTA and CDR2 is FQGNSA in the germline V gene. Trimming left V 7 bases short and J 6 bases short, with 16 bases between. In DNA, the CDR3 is TGTGCCAGCAAGGGTCAGGGCCTCAGTCAGCCCCAGCATTTT. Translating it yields CASKGQGLSQPQHF.

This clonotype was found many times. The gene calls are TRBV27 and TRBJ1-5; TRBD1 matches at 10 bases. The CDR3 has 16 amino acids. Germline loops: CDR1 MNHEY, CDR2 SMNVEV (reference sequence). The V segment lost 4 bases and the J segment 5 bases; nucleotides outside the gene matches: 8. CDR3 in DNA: TGTGCCAGCAGTTACTCCGGGACAGGGGACCATCAGCCCCAGCATTTT. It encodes CASSYSGTGDHQPQHF.

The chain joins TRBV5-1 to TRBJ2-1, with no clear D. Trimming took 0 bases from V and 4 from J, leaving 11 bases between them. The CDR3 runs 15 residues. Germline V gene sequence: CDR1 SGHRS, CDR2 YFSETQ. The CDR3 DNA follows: TGCGCCAGCAGCTTGGAAGGGTGCTCATACAATGAGCAGTTCTTC. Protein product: CASSLEGCSYNEQFF.